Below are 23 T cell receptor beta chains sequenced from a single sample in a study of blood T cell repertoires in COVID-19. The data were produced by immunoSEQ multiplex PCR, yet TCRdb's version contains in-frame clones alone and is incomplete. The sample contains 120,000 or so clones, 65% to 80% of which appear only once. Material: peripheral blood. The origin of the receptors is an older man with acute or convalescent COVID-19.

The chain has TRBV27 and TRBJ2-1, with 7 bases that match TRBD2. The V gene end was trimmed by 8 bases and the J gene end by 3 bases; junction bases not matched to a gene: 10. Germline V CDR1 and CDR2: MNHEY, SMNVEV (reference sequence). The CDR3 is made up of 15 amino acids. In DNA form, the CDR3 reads TGTGCCAGCCTCCCCCACAGCGGGGACTACAATGAGCAGTTCTTC. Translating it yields CASLPHSGDYNEQFF.

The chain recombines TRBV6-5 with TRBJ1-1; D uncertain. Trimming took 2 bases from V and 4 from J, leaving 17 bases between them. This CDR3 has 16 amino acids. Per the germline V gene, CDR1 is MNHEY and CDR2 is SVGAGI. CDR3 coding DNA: TGTGCCAGCAGTTACGGGTTCGGGAGCACCGGCACTGAAGCTTTCTTT. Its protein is CASSYGFGSTGTEAFF.

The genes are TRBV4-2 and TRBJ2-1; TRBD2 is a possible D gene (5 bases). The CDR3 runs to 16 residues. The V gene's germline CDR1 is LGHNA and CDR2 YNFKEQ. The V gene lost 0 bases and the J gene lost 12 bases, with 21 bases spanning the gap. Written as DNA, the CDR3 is TGTGCCAGCAGCCAAGATATCGCGGGCCCCGCCTCAGCGCAGTTCTTC. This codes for CASSQDIAGPASAQFF.

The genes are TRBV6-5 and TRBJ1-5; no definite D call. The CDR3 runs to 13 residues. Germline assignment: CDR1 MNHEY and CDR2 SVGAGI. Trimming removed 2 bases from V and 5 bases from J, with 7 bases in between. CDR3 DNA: TGTGCCAGCAGTTACCGGTCGGATCAGCCCCAGCATTTT. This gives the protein CASSYRSDQPQHF.

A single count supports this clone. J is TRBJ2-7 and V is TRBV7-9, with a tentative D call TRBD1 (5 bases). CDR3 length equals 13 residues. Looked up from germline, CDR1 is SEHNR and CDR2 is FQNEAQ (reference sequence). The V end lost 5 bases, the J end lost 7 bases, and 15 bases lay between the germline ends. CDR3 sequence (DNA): TGTGCCAGCAGCCACTTGGGGCAATGGGAGCAGTACTTC. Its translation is CASSHLGQWEQYF.

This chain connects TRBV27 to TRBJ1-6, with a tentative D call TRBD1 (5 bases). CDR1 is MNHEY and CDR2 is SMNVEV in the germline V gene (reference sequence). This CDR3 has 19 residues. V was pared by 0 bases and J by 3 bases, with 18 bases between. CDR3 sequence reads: CASSLSRPAGTLYNSPLHF. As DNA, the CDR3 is TGTGCCAGCAGTTTATCGAGGCCCGCGGGGACCCTCTATAATTCACCCCTCCACTTT.

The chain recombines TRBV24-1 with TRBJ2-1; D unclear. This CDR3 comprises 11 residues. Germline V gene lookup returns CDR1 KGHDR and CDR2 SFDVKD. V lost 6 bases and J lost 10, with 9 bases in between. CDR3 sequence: CATSRSDEQFF. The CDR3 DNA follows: TGTGCCACCAGTAGGAGCGACGAGCAGTTCTTC.

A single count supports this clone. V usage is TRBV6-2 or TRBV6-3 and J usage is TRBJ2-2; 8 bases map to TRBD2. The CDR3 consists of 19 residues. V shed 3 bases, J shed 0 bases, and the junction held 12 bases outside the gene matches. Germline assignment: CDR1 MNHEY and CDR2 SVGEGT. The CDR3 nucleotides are TGTGCCAGCAGTTATAGGTTGACTAGCGATCACCCGAACACCGGGGAGCTGTTTTTT. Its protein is CASSYRLTSDHPNTGELFF.

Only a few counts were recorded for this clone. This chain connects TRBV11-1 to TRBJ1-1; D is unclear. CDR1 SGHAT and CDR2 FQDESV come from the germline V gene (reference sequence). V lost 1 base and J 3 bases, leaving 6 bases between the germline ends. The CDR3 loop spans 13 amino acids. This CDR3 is CASSLVRDTEAFF. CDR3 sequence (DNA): TGTGCCAGCAGCTTAGTGAGGGACACTGAAGCTTTCTTT.

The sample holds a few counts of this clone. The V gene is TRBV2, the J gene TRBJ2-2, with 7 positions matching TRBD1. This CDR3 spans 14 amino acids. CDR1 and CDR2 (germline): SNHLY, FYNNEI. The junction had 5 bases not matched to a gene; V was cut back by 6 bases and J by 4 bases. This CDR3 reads CASSPQGITGELFF. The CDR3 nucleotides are TGTGCCAGCAGCCCACAGGGGATCACCGGGGAGCTGTTTTTT.

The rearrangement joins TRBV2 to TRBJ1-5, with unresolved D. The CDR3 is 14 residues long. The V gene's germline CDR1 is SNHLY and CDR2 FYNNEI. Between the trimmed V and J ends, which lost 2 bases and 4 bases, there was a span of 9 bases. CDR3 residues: CASSEQTKNQPQHF. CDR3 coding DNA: TGTGCCAGCAGTGAACAGACAAAGAATCAGCCCCAGCATTTT.

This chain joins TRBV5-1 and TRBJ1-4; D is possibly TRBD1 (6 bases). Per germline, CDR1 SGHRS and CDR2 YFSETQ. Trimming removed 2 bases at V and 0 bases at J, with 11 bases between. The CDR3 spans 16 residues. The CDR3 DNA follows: TGCGCCAGCAGCTTTGTGGGGGCAGCAACTAATGAAAAACTGTTTTTT. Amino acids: CASSFVGAATNEKLFF.

CDR3: CASSLGLAGGAEQYF. The DNA for the CDR3 is TGTGCCAGCAGCTTAGGACTAGCGGGAGGCGCCGAGCAGTACTTC. The V gene is TRBV7-2, the J gene TRBJ2-7; 13 bases are shared with TRBD2. CDR3 length: 15 residues. Trimming cost V 1 base and J 6 bases; bases outside gene matches: 3. Germline lookup yields CDR1 SGHTA and CDR2 FQGNSA.

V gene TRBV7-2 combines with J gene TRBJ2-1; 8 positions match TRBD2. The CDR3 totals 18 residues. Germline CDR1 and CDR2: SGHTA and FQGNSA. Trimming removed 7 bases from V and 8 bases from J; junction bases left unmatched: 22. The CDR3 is CASTYSPLLAGTKDEQFF. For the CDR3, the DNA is TGTGCCAGCACCTACTCCCCACTTTTAGCGGGGACGAAGGATGAGCAGTTCTTC.

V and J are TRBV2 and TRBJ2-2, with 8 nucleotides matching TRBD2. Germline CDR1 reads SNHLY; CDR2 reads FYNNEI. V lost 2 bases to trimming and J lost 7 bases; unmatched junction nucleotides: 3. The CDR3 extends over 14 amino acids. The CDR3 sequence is CASSERLASGELFF. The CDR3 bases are TGTGCCAGCAGTGAACGACTAGCGAGCGGGGAGCTGTTTTTT.

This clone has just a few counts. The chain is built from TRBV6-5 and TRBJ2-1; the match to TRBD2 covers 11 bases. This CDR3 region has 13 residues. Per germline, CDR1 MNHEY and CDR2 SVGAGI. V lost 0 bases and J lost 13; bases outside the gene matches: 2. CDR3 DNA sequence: TGTGCCAGCAGTTACTCTAGCGGGGGGGTCCAGTTCTTC. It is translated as CASSYSSGGVQFF.

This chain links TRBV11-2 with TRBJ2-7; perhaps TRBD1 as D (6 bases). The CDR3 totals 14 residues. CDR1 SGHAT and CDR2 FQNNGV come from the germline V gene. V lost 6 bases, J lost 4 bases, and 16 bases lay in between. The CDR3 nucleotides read TGTGCCAGCAGAATACTGAGGGGGTCGTACGAGCAGTACTTC. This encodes CASRILRGSYEQYF.

This CDR3 is CASSFLQGLNTEAFF. The CDR3 region has the DNA TGTGCCAGCAGTTTCCTACAGGGATTAAACACTGAAGCTTTCTTT. J is TRBJ1-1 and V is TRBV5-4; D might be TRBD1 (6 bases). This CDR3 contains 15 residues. Germline CDR1 SGHNT, CDR2 YYREEE (reference sequence). Trimming took 5 bases from V and 2 from J, leaving 16 bases between them.

CDR3 protein: CASSGTSGLSYNEQFF. The DNA for the CDR3 is TGTGCCAGCAGTGGGACTAGCGGGCTCAGTTACAATGAGCAGTTCTTC. The chain is built from TRBV28 and TRBJ2-1, with 12 bases aligning to TRBD2. The CDR3 is made up of 16 amino acids. Germline V CDR1 and CDR2: MDHEN, SYDVKM. With 5 bases clipped from V and 4 bases from J, the junction kept 6 bases outside the gene matches.

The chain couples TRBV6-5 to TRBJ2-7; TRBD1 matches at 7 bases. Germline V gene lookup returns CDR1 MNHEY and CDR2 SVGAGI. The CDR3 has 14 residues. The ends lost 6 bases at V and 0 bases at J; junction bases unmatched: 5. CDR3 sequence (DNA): TGTGCCAGCAGAGCCCGGACAGGCTCCTACGAGCAGTACTTC. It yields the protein CASRARTGSYEQYF.

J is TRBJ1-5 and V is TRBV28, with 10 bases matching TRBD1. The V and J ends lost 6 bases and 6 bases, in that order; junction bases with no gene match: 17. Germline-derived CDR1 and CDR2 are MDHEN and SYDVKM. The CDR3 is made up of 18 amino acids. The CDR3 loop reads CASRDAKRTGGIGQPQHF. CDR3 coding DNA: TGTGCCAGCAGGGACGCGAAGCGGACAGGGGGTATCGGTCAGCCCCAGCATTTT.

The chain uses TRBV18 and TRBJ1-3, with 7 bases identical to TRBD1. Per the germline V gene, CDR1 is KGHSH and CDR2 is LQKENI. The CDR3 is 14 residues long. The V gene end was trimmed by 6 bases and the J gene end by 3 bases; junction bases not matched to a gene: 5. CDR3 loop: CASSQRTGGNTIYF. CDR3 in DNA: TGTGCCAGCTCCCAACGGACAGGTGGAAACACCATATATTTT.

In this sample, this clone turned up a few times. The CDR3 sequence is CASSYGPGDGEQYF. CDR3 sequence (DNA): TGTGCCAGCAGTTACGGTCCAGGGGATGGCGAGCAGTACTTC. V gene TRBV6-2 or TRBV6-3 combines with J gene TRBJ2-7, with TRBD1 as a possible D gene (6 bases). Trimming shortened V by 2 bases and J by 6 bases, and 14 bases separated the two germline ends. The V gene's germline CDR1 is MNHEY and CDR2 SVGEGT. This CDR3 is built from 14 residues.